Listed below are T cell receptor beta chains from one sample, sequenced in a study of cytomegalovirus exposure and HLA in healthy donors. The method was immunoSEQ multiplex PCR; TCRdb's version includes in-frame clones alone and lacks a portion of them. The repertoire holds 150,000 to 200,000 clones, with 79% as singletons. The sample taken for sequencing was PBMCs. These receptors all come from a woman aged 45-59 years in good health and CMV-seronegative. CDR3s include the opening cysteine and the closing phenylalanine or tryptophan. D genes are given only for firm matches. Not every row has a clone size; where given, it reads once, few, many or a size class.

NA	TRBV5-6	NA	TRBJ1-4	TGTGCCAGCAGCTCCGGCCAGGAGGGTGAAAAACTGTTTTTT	CASSSGQEGEKLFF
NA	TRBV28	TRBD1	TRBJ1-4	TGTGCCAGCAGTTTACAGGGGGCTTTAGGAAAACTGTTTTTT	CASSLQGALGKLFF
NA	TRBV28	NA	TRBJ2-1	TGTGCCAGCAGTTTATCTAGGGGATTTCGGTTATACAATGAGCAGTTCTTC	CASSLSRGFRLYNEQFF
NA	TRBV7-2	NA	TRBJ1-6	TGTGCCAGCAGCCCGACAGGCGGAACTTCCTATAATTCACCCCTCCACTTT	CASSPTGGTSYNSPLHF
once	TRBV5-1	TRBD1	TRBJ2-1	TGCGCCAGCAGTCCTGAGGGACAGTCGCAGTTCTTC	CASSPEGQSQFF
NA	TRBV7-9	NA	TRBJ2-5	TGTTCCAGCAGGTCACGGGGTGGGCAGACCCAGTACTTC	CSSRSRGGQTQYF
NA	TRBV6-6	TRBD1	TRBJ2-7	TGTGCCAGCAGCCTACAGGGGGCCTACGAGCAGTACTTC	CASSLQGAYEQYF
once	TRBV4-1	NA	TRBJ1-1	TGCGCCAGCAGCCAAGAGCCAGGCTTTGGAGCTTTCTTT	CASSQEPGFGAFF
NA	TRBV7-2	NA	TRBJ1-5	TGTGCCAGCAGCCCCCTCAATCAGCCCCAGCATTTT	CASSPLNQPQHF
NA	TRBV28	NA	TRBJ1-6	TGTGCCAGCAGTTTACCCGGGGGCTCCTATAATTCACCCCTCCACTTT	CASSLPGGSYNSPLHF
NA	TRBV10-3	TRBD1	TRBJ1-1	TGTGCCATCAGAGGACAGGGGCCCACTGAAGCTTTCTTT	CAIRGQGPTEAFF
NA	TRBV7-8	NA	TRBJ1-5	TGTGCCAGCAGCTCCTCGGGGGGGGCGGCACAGCCCCAGCATTTT	CASSSSGGAAQPQHF
NA	TRBV10-1	NA	TRBJ2-1	TGCGCCAGCAGTGAGTCCGTTCCAGCGATAAACAATGAGCAGTTCTTC	CASSESVPAINNEQFF
NA	TRBV11-2	NA	TRBJ2-7	TGTGCCAGCAGCCCGCGGTTTAGTATTCAGTACTTC	CASSPRFSIQYF
NA	TRBV9	TRBD1	TRBJ1-5	TGTGCCAGCAGCGTAGGACAGGGTATCGATCAGCCCCAGCATTTT	CASSVGQGIDQPQHF
few	TRBV29-1	TRBD1	TRBJ1-4	TGCAGCGTCCAACAGGGGCCGAATGAAAAACTGTTTTTT	CSVQQGPNEKLFF
few	TRBV10-1	NA	TRBJ2-6	TGCGCCAGCACCGGACACGTGGATCTCGACGGGGCCAACGTCCTGACTTTC	CASTGHVDLDGANVLTF
NA	TRBV5-4	NA	TRBJ2-1	TGTGCCAGCAGCTTGGGATCTAGCACGACCTACAATGAGCAGTTCTTC	CASSLGSSTTYNEQFF
NA	TRBV18	TRBD1	TRBJ2-1	TGTGCCAGCTCACCGGACAGGGGATTGAGTAAGTTCTTC	CASSPDRGLSKFF
NA	TRBV4-1	TRBD1	TRBJ1-2	TGCGCCAGCAGCCAAGGGGACAGGGGGCGGAATGGCTACACCTTC	CASSQGDRGRNGYTF
NA	TRBV7-2	NA	TRBJ2-7	TGTGCCAGCAGTCCTACCCCGCTTAACGAGCAGTACTTC	CASSPTPLNEQYF
NA	TRBV6-1	NA	TRBJ1-5	TGTGCCAGCAGTGAAGGGCAGGGAGGTCAGCCCCAGCATTTT	CASSEGQGGQPQHF
once	TRBV5-1	NA	TRBJ2-7	TGCGCCAGCAGCTTGCCCTCGACATACTACGAGCAGTACTTC	CASSLPSTYYEQYF
NA	TRBV4-2	TRBD1	TRBJ2-7	TGTGCCAGCAGCCACTCCCTAACTGCCCGGGACAGACATAACTACGAGCAGTACTTC	CASSHSLTARDRHNYEQYF
NA	TRBV15	NA	TRBJ1-2	TGTGCCACCAGCAGAGATACCCACCCTATCGAAGGCTACACCTTC	CATSRDTHPIEGYTF
NA	TRBV9	NA	TRBJ2-1	TGTGCCAGCAGCGTAGAACCCTCCCCGGGTAATGAGCAGTTCTTC	CASSVEPSPGNEQFF
NA	TRBV2	TRBD2	TRBJ2-1	TGTGCCAGCGCGCGGCGGGAGTTTGATGAGCAGTTCTTC	CASARREFDEQFF
NA	TRBV28	NA	TRBJ1-1	TGTGCCAGCAGTTTACAGGTGAACACTGAAGCTTTCTTT	CASSLQVNTEAFF
NA	TRBV6-6	TRBD2	TRBJ2-5	TGTGCCAGCAGGAAAGCGGGGGGGCAGGAGACCCAGTACTTC	CASRKAGGQETQYF
NA	TRBV6-5	TRBD1	TRBJ1-6	TGTGCCAGCAGTGATACAGGGGGCCCACCCACCCTCCACTTT	CASSDTGGPPTLHF
NA	TRBV7-2	NA	TRBJ1-3	TGTGCCAGCACCGGAGGCCCAAGCTCTGGAAACACCATATATTTT	CASTGGPSSGNTIYF
NA	TRBV5-6	NA	TRBJ2-7	TGTGCCAGCAGCTTGTTCGGCGAGCAGTACTTC	CASSLFGEQYF
NA	TRBV7-2	NA	TRBJ2-1	TGTGCCAGCAGCTTCAAACAGGGTAATGCCTACAATGAGCAGTTCTTC	CASSFKQGNAYNEQFF
NA	TRBV28	NA	TRBJ2-7	TGTGCCAGCAGTTTATATGGGACTGCGATCTACGAGCAGTACTTC	CASSLYGTAIYEQYF
NA	TRBV7-9	TRBD2	TRBJ2-7	TGTGCCAGCAGCTTAGGCCCTGGGACTAACTCTTGCTTC	CASSLGPGTNSCF
few	TRBV28	NA	TRBJ2-5	TGTGCCAGCAGTTCCGAGACTACCCAAGAGACCCAGTACTTC	CASSSETTQETQYF
NA	TRBV5-8	NA	TRBJ1-1	TGTGCCAGCAGCTTAGGGGGGGTGGGAACTGAAGCTTTCTTT	CASSLGGVGTEAFF
NA	TRBV27	NA	TRBJ1-3	TGTGCCAGCAGTTTCAGGGGCGCTGGAAACACCATATATTTT	CASSFRGAGNTIYF
NA	TRBV19	TRBD2	TRBJ2-1	TGTGCCAGTCGTTATAGCGGGGGCCCCTACAATGAGCAGTTCTTC	CASRYSGGPYNEQFF
NA	TRBV7-8	TRBD1	TRBJ1-5	TGTGCCAGCAGCCAGGACAGGGTGCGGGGCTATAGCAATCAGCCCCAGCATTTT	CASSQDRVRGYSNQPQHF
NA	TRBV11-3	TRBD1	TRBJ2-7	TGTGCCAGCAGCCCCTCGACAGGGGAGTCCTACGAGCAGTACTTC	CASSPSTGESYEQYF
NA	TRBV4-2	NA	TRBJ1-2	TGTGCCAGCAGCCAGGACACGACAGGCCTCTATGGCTACACCTTC	CASSQDTTGLYGYTF
NA	TRBV30	TRBD1	TRBJ1-1	TGTGCCTGGGCGACAGGGGGCACCGCTGAAGCTTTCTTT	CAWATGGTAEAFF
NA	TRBV2	NA	TRBJ1-6	TGTGCCAGCAGGTCCGGGACACAAGATTCACCCCTCCACTTT	CASRSGTQDSPLHF
once	TRBV4-2	TRBD1	TRBJ2-7	TGTGCCAGCAGCCGACCGGGACAGGCCTACGAGCAGTACTTC	CASSRPGQAYEQYF